This passage covers 30 T cell receptor beta chains from one sample sequenced in a study of blood T cell repertoires in COVID-19. Method: immunoSEQ multiplex PCR; TCRdb's copy keeps in-frame clones and lacks some. Among 30,000 to 40,000 clones listed, 85% were seen once. Input material: peripheral blood. These receptors were taken from a human donor with acute or convalescent COVID-19. The donor label of this sample is uncertain.

V gene TRBV29-1 combines with J gene TRBJ2-7, with 9 nucleotides matching TRBD1. The CDR3 covers 15 residues. Looked up from germline, CDR1 is SQVTM and CDR2 is ANQGSEA. Germline trimming cut 1 base from V and 0 bases from J; bases unmatched to any gene: 4. The CDR3 bases are TGCAGCGTTGAAGGACAGGGGGTTAGCTCCTACGAGCAGTACTTC. This gives the protein CSVEGQGVSSYEQYF.

The V and J genes are TRBV4-2 and TRBJ1-3, with D tentatively TRBD1 (5 bases). V was shortened by 0 bases and J by 3 bases, with 12 bases between the two germline ends. Germline V gene lookup returns CDR1 LGHNA and CDR2 YNFKEQ. The CDR3 has 16 residues. The CDR3 loop is CASSQDYKGYGNTIYF. The CDR3 DNA follows: TGTGCCAGCAGCCAAGATTATAAGGGGTATGGAAACACCATATATTTT.

V and J are TRBV19 and TRBJ1-2; possible D gene TRBD1, 5 bases. Trimming removed 7 bases from V and 8 bases from J, with 17 bases in between. From germline, CDR1 is LNHDA and CDR2 SQIVND (reference sequence). The CDR3 sequence is 13 residues long. The CDR3: CASTPLGGGGYTF. The CDR3 DNA is TGTGCCAGTACCCCCCTCGGGGGTGGCGGCTACACCTTC.

In regard to this clone: The limits of the CDR3 on the DNA are not certain, so only TCRdb's listed CDR3 is given. This sequence joins TRBV28 and TRBJ1-1; TRBD1 reflects the table's D call only, with no check against the DNA. Germline V gives CDR1 MDHEN, CDR2 SYDVKM. The CDR3 length is 15 residues, termini included. The CDR3 loop reads CASILGGQGYTEAFF.

The chain couples TRBV6-5 to TRBJ2-1; D might be TRBD1 (6 bases). The CDR3 is 11 amino acids. Looked up from germline, CDR1 is MNHEY and CDR2 is SVGAGI. With 5 bases removed from V and 10 bases from J, the gap between germline ends came to 9 bases. CDR3 region: CASSQGTEQFF. The DNA for the CDR3 is TGTGCCAGCAGTCAGGGGACGGAGCAGTTCTTC.

The V gene is TRBV12-5, the J gene TRBJ1-1; unclear D gene. Germline V gene sequence: CDR1 LGHNT, CDR2 FRNRAP. The ends were cut back, 0 bases at V and 4 bases at J, with 6 bases in the middle. The CDR3 has 13 amino acids. The CDR3 bases are TGTGCTAGTGGTTTGGTAAGAGGCACTGAAGCTTTCTTT. Translated, it gives CASGLVRGTEAFF.

The V gene is TRBV10-3, the J gene TRBJ2-1; 9 nucleotides align to TRBD2. V lost 4 bases to trimming and J lost 3 bases; unmatched junction nucleotides: 4. CDR3 length equals 15 residues. The germline V gene has CDR1 ENHRY and CDR2 SYGVKD. The CDR3 reads CAISVSTSGYNEQFF. The CDR3 nucleotides read TGTGCCATCAGTGTATCGACTAGCGGCTACAATGAGCAGTTCTTC.

This clone was counted only a few times. The chain is built from TRBV28 and TRBJ1-2; no clear D gene. CDR3 length equals 16 residues. With 4 bases removed from V and 2 bases from J, the gap between germline ends came to 17 bases. Germline loops: CDR1 MDHEN, CDR2 SYDVKM. The CDR3 region is CASSSAFAQFNYGYTF. As DNA, the CDR3 is TGTGCCAGCAGTTCCGCCTTCGCTCAGTTCAACTATGGCTACACCTTC.

The chain links TRBV27 to TRBJ1-5; the D is unclear. Germline V gives CDR1 MNHEY, CDR2 SMNVEV (reference sequence). This CDR3 region has 16 residues. Deletions cut 6 bases from V and 0 bases from J, with 15 bases between. The CDR3 spells CASRPTDTVSNQPQHF. Written as DNA, the CDR3 is TGTGCCAGCAGACCCACCGACACCGTTAGCAATCAGCCCCAGCATTTT.

The chain links TRBV18 to TRBJ2-1, with unresolved D. This CDR3 comprises 12 residues. V gave up 2 bases and J gave up 8 bases, with 7 bases separating them. Germline CDR1 is KGHSH and CDR2 is LQKENI. The CDR3 sequence: CASSPSQDEQFF. CDR3 DNA: TGTGCCAGCTCACCAAGCCAGGATGAGCAGTTCTTC.

The chain recombines TRBV15 with TRBJ1-2, with 9 bases matching TRBD1. J gave up 4 bases and V 0 bases, and 6 bases lay outside the gene matches. From germline, CDR1 is LNHNV and CDR2 YYDKDF (reference sequence). The CDR3 length is 16 residues. CDR3 region: CATSRESGTGRYGYTF. The CDR3 bases are TGTGCCACCAGCAGAGAATCCGGGACAGGGCGCTATGGCTACACCTTC.

The CDR3 loop reads CASVTGTSFTDTQYF. For the CDR3, the DNA is TGCGCCAGCGTAACCGGGACTAGCTTCACAGATACGCAGTATTTT. The J gene is TRBJ2-3, the V gene TRBV5-1; TRBD2 agrees at 9 bases. Trimming at V came to 7 bases and at J to 2 bases, leaving 8 bases not matched to a gene. The CDR3 totals 15 residues. CDR1 SGHRS and CDR2 YFSETQ come from the germline V gene.

The V call is TRBV28, the J call TRBJ2-3; 8 bases fit TRBD2. The CDR3 runs to 14 residues. The J segment lost 2 bases and the V segment lost 5 bases, leaving 3 bases of the junction unmatched. Germline-derived CDR1 and CDR2 are MDHEN and SYDVKM. This CDR3 is CASSPGGATDTQYF. The CDR3 coding sequence is TGTGCCAGCAGTCCCGGGGGGGCCACAGATACGCAGTATTTT.

The chain carries TRBV10-3 and TRBJ2-3; TRBD2 agrees at 8 bases. With V trimmed by 0 bases and J by 3 bases, 5 bases remained unmatched. The CDR3 is 16 amino acids. The germline V gene has CDR1 ENHRY and CDR2 SYGVKD. In DNA form, the CDR3 reads TGTGCCATCAGTGAGTCCCAAGCTAGCGGGACAGATACGCAGTATTTT. It specifies CAISESQASGTDTQYF.

V and J are TRBV11-3 and TRBJ1-3, with D unresolved. Germline V CDR1 and CDR2: SGHNT, YENEEA. CDR3 size: 14 residues. V lost 5 bases to trimming and J lost 2 bases, with 10 bases between them. The CDR3 loop reads CASSRGRAGNTIYF. CDR3 nucleotide sequence: TGTGCCAGCAGCCGTGGGAGGGCTGGAAACACCATATATTTT.

The chain employs TRBV18 and TRBJ1-4; the match to TRBD1 covers 9 bases. Germline trimming cut 5 bases from V and 8 bases from J; bases unmatched to any gene: 9. The CDR3 contains 15 residues. The germline V gene has CDR1 KGHSH and CDR2 LQKENI. CDR3 DNA: TGTGCCAGCTCATCGGCCGGGACAGGGTCAGAAAAACTGTTTTTT. Translating gives CASSSAGTGSEKLFF.

The rearrangement links TRBV13 to TRBJ1-1; maybe TRBD1 (5 bases). The CDR3 contains 13 residues. V lost 6 bases and J 5 bases, leaving 13 bases between the germline ends. Germline CDR1 and CDR2: PRHDT and FYEKMQ (reference sequence). The CDR3: CASSYRIGTEAFF. The CDR3 region has the DNA TGTGCCAGCAGTTACAGGATAGGGACTGAAGCTTTCTTT. Complete variable domain (other parts from reference TRBV13 and TRBJ1-1): AAGVIQSPRHLIKEKRETATLKCYPIPRHDTVYWYQQGPGQDPQFLISFYEKMQSDKGSIPDRFSAQQFSDYHSELNMSSLELGDSALYFCASSYRIGTEAFFGQGTRLTVV.

The CDR3 coding sequence is TGCGCCAGCAGCTCGACAGGAGCCACCGGGGAGCTGTTTTTT. It codes for CASSSTGATGELFF. This chain connects TRBV5-1 to TRBJ2-2; D may be TRBD1 (6 bases). This CDR3 spans 14 amino acids. Trimming cost V 3 bases and J 4 bases, with 10 bases left between them. CDR1 is SGHRS, CDR2 YFSETQ, per germline.

The chain combines TRBV7-2 with TRBJ2-2; D is perhaps TRBD2 (6 bases). The CDR3 extends over 16 amino acids. CDR1 and CDR2 (germline): SGHTA, FQGNSA. V gave up 5 bases and J gave up 7 bases, with 20 bases separating them. CDR3 sequence reads: CASSPSVGGAGGELFF. CDR3 in DNA: TGTGCCAGCAGCCCGAGCGTTGGAGGGGCCGGCGGGGAGCTGTTTTTT. The full variable domain, completed using reference TRBV7-2 and TRBJ2-2, is GAGVSQSPSNKVTEKGKDVELRCDPISGHTALYWYRQSLGQGLEFLIYFQGNSAPDKSGLPSDRFSAERTGGSVSTLTIQRTQQEDSAVYLCASSPSVGGAGGELFFGEGSRLTVL.

This rearrangement joins TRBV5-1 to TRBJ2-2; 9 bases agree with TRBD1. The trim removed 4 bases at V and 6 bases at J, leaving 13 bases unmatched. CDR1 and CDR2 (germline): SGHRS, YFSETQ. CDR3 size: 17 residues. In DNA form, the CDR3 reads TGCGCCAGCAGCCTTACCACCGGGACAGGGTGGTCCGGGGAGCTGTTTTTT. Translating it yields CASSLTTGTGWSGELFF. The variable domain in full, completed from reference TRBV5-1 and TRBJ2-2, reads KAGVTQTPRYLIKTRGQQVTLSCSPISGHRSVSWYQQTPGQGLQFLFEYFSETQRNKGNFPGRFSGRQFSNSRSEMNVSTLELGDSALYLCASSLTTGTGWSGELFFGEGSRLTVL.

The chain couples TRBV5-1 to TRBJ1-1; TRBD1 matches 8 bases. V trimming: 5 bases; J trimming: 5 bases; junction bases outside the gene matches: 5. The CDR3 loop spans 13 amino acids. Germline V gives CDR1 SGHRS, CDR2 YFSETQ. The CDR3 DNA reads as TGCGCCAGCAGGCTTACAGGGGGGACTGAAGCTTTCTTT. The encoded protein is CASRLTGGTEAFF.

This clone has just a few counts. The rearrangement uses TRBV5-4 and TRBJ2-2; 14 bases match TRBD2. The CDR3 has 15 amino acids. Per the germline V gene, CDR1 is SGHNT and CDR2 is YYREEE (reference sequence). Trimming at V came to 4 bases and at J to 8 bases, leaving 4 bases not matched to a gene. DNA for the CDR3: TGTGCCAGCAGCGGGGGACTAGCGGGAGCTGGGGAGCTGTTTTTT. It is translated as CASSGGLAGAGELFF.

The genes are TRBV6-5 and TRBJ1-2; D gene ambiguous. In germline, CDR1 is MNHEY, CDR2 SVGAGI. There are 12 residues in the CDR3. Trimming pared 4 bases from V and 4 bases from J, leaving 7 bases between. The DNA of the CDR3 is TGTGCCAGCAGTTCCTCCGGCTATGGCTACACCTTC. It specifies CASSSSGYGYTF.

This clone was counted a single time. The genes are TRBV3-1 (or the pseudogene TRBV3-2) and TRBJ2-7; TRBD1 aligns across 7 bases. Germline V gene data show CDR1 as LGHDT and CDR2 as YNNKEL (reference sequence). The J segment lost 2 bases and the V segment lost 7 bases, leaving 5 bases of the junction unmatched. The CDR3 has 13 residues. The CDR3 DNA follows: TGTGCCAGCACCCCGACAGGGACCTACGAGCAGTACTTC. It specifies CASTPTGTYEQYF.

The chain is built from TRBV7-2 and TRBJ1-5; D is unclear. Germline V gives CDR1 SGHTA, CDR2 FQGNSA. CDR3 length equals 15 residues. V was cut by 1 base and J by 4 bases, with 11 bases left in between. CDR3 residues: CASSLEVGLNQPQHF. The CDR3 DNA follows: TGTGCCAGCAGCTTAGAGGTTGGGCTTAATCAGCCCCAGCATTTT.

This clone was found a few times. The chain has TRBV30 and TRBJ1-2, with D possibly TRBD1 on 5 matching bases. The ends were cut back, 0 bases at V and 8 bases at J, with 13 bases in the middle. Germline CDR1 is GTSNPN and CDR2 is SVGIG (reference sequence). The CDR3 loop spans 13 amino acids. CDR3 DNA: TGTGCCTGGAGTGTACAAGGGGATTCAGGCTACACCTTC. Translated, it gives CAWSVQGDSGYTF.

This clone was seen just once. This chain uses TRBV10-3 with TRBJ2-3; 11 bases fit TRBD1. This CDR3 comprises 16 residues. Per the germline V gene, CDR1 is ENHRY and CDR2 is SYGVKD. The trim removed 6 bases at V and 1 base at J, leaving 6 bases unmatched. CDR3 amino acids: CAIRMDRGRGTDTQYF. In nucleotides, the CDR3 is TGTGCCATCAGGATGGACAGGGGGCGCGGCACAGATACGCAGTATTTT.

The chain links TRBV5-1 to TRBJ2-7, with 8 bases matching TRBD1. Germline CDR1 is SGHRS and CDR2 is YFSETQ. Unmatched junction bases numbered 6, after V lost 2 bases and J lost 5 bases. This CDR3 contains 14 residues. CDR3 DNA: TGCGCCAGCAGCTTCGGGACAGGAACAAACGAGCAGTACTTC. It is translated as CASSFGTGTNEQYF.

The chain employs TRBV9 and TRBJ2-3; unclear D gene. Germline V gives CDR1 SGDLS, CDR2 YYNGEE. Trimming removed 3 bases from V and 6 bases from J, with 17 bases in between. CDR3 size: 15 residues. CDR3 region: CASSDDGQPFDTQYF. Here the CDR3 DNA reads TGTGCCAGCAGCGATGATGGGCAGCCTTTCGATACGCAGTATTTT.

This clone was recorded only once. This sequence joins TRBV19 and TRBJ2-3; 7 positions agree with TRBD2. The CDR3 is 15 amino acids. In germline, CDR1 is LNHDA, CDR2 SQIVND (reference sequence). V shed 1 base, J shed 2 bases, and the junction held 3 bases outside the gene matches. The CDR3 nucleotides read TGTGCCAGTAGTATAGGGACTAGTGTCACAGATACGCAGTATTTT. It translates to CASSIGTSVTDTQYF.